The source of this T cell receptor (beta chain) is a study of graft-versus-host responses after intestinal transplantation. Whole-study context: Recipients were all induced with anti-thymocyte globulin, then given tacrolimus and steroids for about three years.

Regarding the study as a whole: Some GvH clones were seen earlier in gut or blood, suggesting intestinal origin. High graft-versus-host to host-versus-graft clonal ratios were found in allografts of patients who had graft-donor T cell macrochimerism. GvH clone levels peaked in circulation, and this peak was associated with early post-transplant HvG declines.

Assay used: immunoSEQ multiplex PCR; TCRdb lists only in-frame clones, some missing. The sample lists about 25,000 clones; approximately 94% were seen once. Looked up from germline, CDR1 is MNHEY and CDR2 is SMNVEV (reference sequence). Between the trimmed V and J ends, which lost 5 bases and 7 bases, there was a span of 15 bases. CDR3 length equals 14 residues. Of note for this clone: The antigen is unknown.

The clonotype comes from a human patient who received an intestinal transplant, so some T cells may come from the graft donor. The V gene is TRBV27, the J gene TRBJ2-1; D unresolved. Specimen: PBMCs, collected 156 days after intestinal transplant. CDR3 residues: CASSPMADGNEQFF. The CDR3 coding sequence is TGTGCCAGCAGTCCGATGGCCGATGGGAATGAGCAGTTCTTC.